This T cell receptor (beta chain) came from a study of Ad26.COV2.S vaccination and SARS-CoV-2 variants. Study-level information: Donor participated within the Ad26.COV2.S arm of the COV1001 trial.

Details on this clone: Its antigen is unknown.

Profiling relied on immunoSEQ multiplex PCR, and the TCRdb table lists in-frame clones only, not all of them. The repertoire holds approximately 240,000 clones, 85% to 90% seen once, with approximately 12% in the top ten. As to treatment: roughly 19 received Ad26.COV2.S at low or high dose, single or two shots; about 5 received placebo; per-sample allocation not given. At day 63 after the first vaccine or placebo injection, samples were drawn. An 18-55-year-old adult in Boston served as donor. Study outcomes and limitations: Reportedly, after vaccination the spike-specific CD8+ and CD4+ T cell responses displayed substantial breadth.

The CDR3 length is 15 residues. Germline-derived CDR1 and CDR2 are MGHDK and SYGVNS. With V trimmed by 5 bases and J by 7 bases, 7 bases remained unmatched. The J gene is TRBJ2-1, the V gene TRBV25-1; 11 bases match TRBD2. This material consisted of peripheral blood, taken in a trial of Ad26.COV2.S vaccine versus placebo. This receptor was obtained from a person between 18 and 60 years old who received the Ad26.COV2.S COVID-19 vaccine or a placebo. The CDR3 nucleotides are TGTGCCAGCAGTATAGCGGGGGGGCCTGGAAATGAGCAGTTCTTC. The encoded protein is CASSIAGGPGNEQFF.